This TCR beta chain is drawn from a study of cytomegalovirus exposure and HLA in healthy donors. Whole-study results and caveats: Follow-up analysis seemed to connect common viral pathogens with several of the most significant clusters identified.

A remark on this clone: Its specificity is not known.

Vbeta (60) and Jbeta (13) primers were used in the PCR. TCRdb's table, derived via immunoSEQ multiplex PCR, lists solely in-frame clones and lacks some. The sample yields approximately 100,000 clones, more than 65% seen once. The CDR3 covers 15 residues. Looked up from germline, CDR1 is SGHRS and CDR2 is YFSETQ. The ends lost 2 bases at V and 6 bases at J; junction bases unmatched: 5. The specimen sequenced was PBMCs. This TCR came from a man in his forties or fifties in good health and CMV-seropositive. The chain joins TRBV5-1 to TRBJ2-2; 9 positions agree with TRBD2. The CDR3 loop is CASSFGTSLAGELFF. In DNA form, the CDR3 reads TGCGCCAGCAGCTTCGGGACTAGCTTGGCCGGGGAGCTGTTTTTT.